The 2 T cell receptor beta chains given below trace back to one sample, sequenced in a study of blood T cell repertoires in COVID-19. The protocol was immunoSEQ multiplex PCR, while the TCRdb copy is restricted to in-frame clones and leaves out a portion. This table holds about 250,000 clones, around nine tenths found once. What was sequenced was peripheral blood. Source of these receptors: a man between 18 and 29 years old with active or convalescent COVID-19.

The chain combines TRBV7-6 with TRBJ1-5, with unresolved D. V was pared by 0 bases and J by 0 bases, with 6 bases between. The CDR3 sequence is 15 residues long. Germline V lookup: CDR1 SGHVS, CDR2 FNYEAQ. CDR3 sequence: CASSLAHGSNQPQHF. DNA for the CDR3: TGTGCCAGCAGCTTAGCCCACGGTAGCAATCAGCCCCAGCATTTT. The variable domain in full, with the rest retrieved from reference TRBV7-6 and TRBJ1-5, is GAGVSQSPRYKVTKRGQDVALRCDPISGHVSLYWYRQALGQGPEFLTYFNYEAQQDKSGLPNDRFSAERPEGSISTLTIQRTEQRDSAMYRCASSLAHGSNQPQHFGDGTRLSIL.

This chain links TRBV6-1 with TRBJ1-5; 7 bases line up with TRBD1. J gave up 5 bases and V 2 bases, and 9 bases lay outside the gene matches. Germline values: CDR1 MNHNS, CDR2 SASEGT. This CDR3 has 16 residues. CDR3 sequence: CASSESPSGGDQPQHF. In DNA, the CDR3 is TGTGCCAGCAGTGAATCCCCTTCAGGGGGTGATCAGCCCCAGCATTTT.